The next 14 T cell receptor beta chains were all read from a single sample in a study of blood T cell repertoires in COVID-19. The repertoire was sequenced with immunoSEQ multiplex PCR; TCRdb's copy has only in-frame clones and lacks some. The sample includes 70,000 or so clones, 85% to 90% of them seen just once. The specimen sequenced was peripheral blood. The source of these receptors is a man between 65 and 85 years old with active COVID-19.

The genes are TRBV9 and TRBJ1-5; D not certain. This CDR3 has 13 residues. Per the germline V gene, CDR1 is SGDLS and CDR2 is YYNGEE. V lost 4 bases and J lost 6, with 11 bases in between. CDR3 nucleotides: TGTGCCAGCAGCCCCAGTGGTGGTCAGCCCCAGCATTTT. Its protein is CASSPSGGQPQHF. Using reference TRBV9 and TRBJ1-5 for the parts outside the CDR3, the full variable domain is DSGVTQTPKHLITATGQRVTLRCSPRSGDLSVYWYQQSLDQGLQFLIQYYNGEERAKGNILERFSAQQFPDLHSELNLSSLELGDSALYFCASSPSGGQPQHFGDGTRLSIL.

V and J are TRBV19 and TRBJ2-2; D is uncertain. In germline, CDR1 is LNHDA, CDR2 SQIVND (reference sequence). The CDR3 is 12 residues long. Trimming took 5 bases from V and 6 from J, leaving 7 bases between them. CDR3: CASSQRPGELFF. As DNA, the CDR3 is TGTGCCAGTAGTCAGCGCCCCGGGGAGCTGTTTTTT.

This chain joins TRBV4-1 and TRBJ2-4; a weak D match, TRBD2 (5 bases). CDR3 size: 17 residues. Trimming stripped 2 bases from V and 1 base from J, with 15 bases between. Germline assignment: CDR1 MGHRA and CDR2 YSYEKL. CDR3 nucleotide sequence: TGCGCCAGCAGCCAACCGACTACTAATGTGGCCAAAAACATTCAGTACTTC. Amino acid sequence: CASSQPTTNVAKNIQYF.

In its sample, this clone was seen once. This chain joins TRBV11-3 and TRBJ2-2, with D perhaps matching TRBD2 (5 bases). The CDR3 is 14 amino acids. The V end lost 5 bases, the J end lost 5 bases, and 12 bases lay between the germline ends. Germline V gives CDR1 SGHNT, CDR2 YENEEA. In DNA form, the CDR3 reads TGTGCCAGCAGCAAGGGAGCCGGTACCGGGGAGCTGTTTTTT. It specifies CASSKGAGTGELFF.

The chain carries TRBV18 and TRBJ1-4; weak D call: TRBD1 (5 bases). The CDR3 is 14 residues long. Germline lookup yields CDR1 KGHSH and CDR2 LQKENI. V lost 2 bases and J lost 7, with 11 bases in between. The chain's CDR3 is CASSPSDGGEKLFF. The DNA for the CDR3 is TGTGCCAGCTCACCATCAGACGGGGGTGAAAAACTGTTTTTT. Full variable domain (remainder filled in from reference TRBV18 and TRBJ1-4): NAGVMQNPRHLVRRRGQEARLRCSPMKGHSHVYWYRQLPEEGLKFMVYLQKENIIDESGMPKERFSAEFPKEGPSILRIQQVVRGDSAAYFCASSPSDGGEKLFFGSGTQLSVL.

The J gene is TRBJ2-7, the V gene TRBV6-5; maybe TRBD2 (7 bases). The CDR3 has 13 residues. Germline assignment: CDR1 MNHEY and CDR2 SVGAGI. V shed 8 bases and J shed 7 bases, with 18 bases lying between them. The CDR3 spells CASEGGDVWEQYF. In nucleotides, the CDR3 is TGTGCCAGCGAGGGGGGGGATGTCTGGGAGCAGTACTTC.

This clone was observed a handful of times. This chain joins TRBV4-1 and TRBJ1-6; 8 nucleotides match TRBD1. After removal of 1 base from V and 2 bases from J, the junction contained 4 bases not matched to a gene. Looked up from germline, CDR1 is MGHRA and CDR2 is YSYEKL. The CDR3 extends over 17 amino acids. The CDR3 loop is CASSQGGDRTYNSPLHF. The DNA of the CDR3 is TGCGCCAGCAGCCAAGGCGGGGACAGGACCTATAATTCACCCCTCCACTTT.

The chain recombines TRBV11-3 with TRBJ2-5, with 8 bases fitting TRBD2. Germline trimming cut 5 bases from V and 5 bases from J; bases unmatched to any gene: 13. Germline CDR1 is SGHNT and CDR2 is YENEEA. This CDR3 contains 16 residues. CDR3 in amino acids: CASSPRTRPGGETQYF. The CDR3 DNA follows: TGTGCCAGCAGCCCAAGGACTAGGCCGGGGGGGGAGACCCAGTACTTC.

The chain couples TRBV4-2 to TRBJ1-2, with TRBD1 matching over 8 bases. J was trimmed by 5 bases and V by 3 bases; bases with no gene match: 11. The CDR3 runs 16 residues. Germline V gene data show CDR1 as LGHNA and CDR2 as YNFKEQ. The CDR3: CASSHATGARGYGYTF. CDR3 DNA sequence: TGTGCCAGCAGCCATGCGACAGGGGCAAGGGGTTATGGCTACACCTTC.

Only a few counts were recorded for this clone. The V call is TRBV7-2, the J call TRBJ1-4, with D possibly matching TRBD1 (5 bases). The CDR3 covers 13 residues. The V end lost 6 bases, the J end lost 7 bases, and 12 bases lay between the germline ends. The germline V gene has CDR1 SGHTA and CDR2 FQGNSA. As DNA, the CDR3 is TGTGCCAGCAGGCAGGGTGTTGGTGAAAAACTGTTTTTT. Translation: CASRQGVGEKLFF. The entire variable domain, with the rest obtained from reference TRBV7-2 and TRBJ1-4, is as follows: GAGVSQSPSNKVTEKGKDVELRCDPISGHTALYWYRQSLGQGLEFLIYFQGNSAPDKSGLPSDRFSAERTGGSVSTLTIQRTQQEDSAVYLCASRQGVGEKLFFGSGTQLSVL.

This clone appeared once. The chain joins TRBV7-3 to TRBJ2-7; D call uncertain. Between the trimmed V and J ends, which lost 7 bases and 2 bases, there was a span of 18 bases. Per germline, CDR1 SGHTA and CDR2 FQGTGA. The CDR3 covers 15 residues. The CDR3 DNA reads as TGTGCCAGCACCCCCCCAGTACTAATCCCCTACGAGCAGTACTTC. It encodes CASTPPVLIPYEQYF.

The CDR3 DNA is TGTGCCAGCAGTGTCCGCAGGGACTATGGCTACACCTTC. As protein: CASSVRRDYGYTF. The rearrangement uses TRBV28 and TRBJ1-2; D possibly corresponds to TRBD1 (5 bases). CDR1 is MDHEN, CDR2 SYDVKM, per germline. The CDR3 runs to 13 residues. Trimming cost V 5 bases and J 3 bases, with 10 bases left between them.

This clone was seen only a few times. CDR3 residues: CSASRLAGVGSTDTQYF. DNA of the CDR3: TGCAGTGCTAGTCGGCTAGCGGGAGTTGGTAGCACAGATACGCAGTATTTT. This chain links TRBV20-1 with TRBJ2-3; 10 nucleotides line up with TRBD2. Germline V gene sequence: CDR1 DFQATT, CDR2 SNEGSKA (reference sequence). The length of the CDR3 is 17 residues. V shed 3 bases and J 0 bases; nucleotides not matched to a gene: 9.

V is TRBV25-1 and J is TRBJ1-2, with a possible D match to TRBD1 (6 bases). Germline-derived CDR1 and CDR2 are MGHDK and SYGVNS. V gave up 3 bases and J gave up 6 bases, with 20 bases separating them. CDR3 length equals 16 residues. CDR3 in amino acids: CASSDQYRDPLDGYTF. The CDR3 region has the DNA TGTGCCAGCAGTGACCAATACAGGGATCCGTTAGATGGCTACACCTTC.